This T cell receptor (beta chain) was recovered during a study of read filtering for tumor transcriptome and immune sequencing. Findings and limits, study-wide: Even smaller IR-seq throughput identified most shared clonotypes.

At least ten counts were recorded for this clonotype. Its specificity is not known. This library used 300 to 450 ng RNA and molecular barcoded adaptors spanning alpha/delta and beta/gamma chains. In TCRdb, the reads were re-called with MiXCR into one record per CDR3 protein. The sample has approximately 40,000 distinct CDR3 sequences, 14% seen once. The CDR3 contains 13 residues. Germline values: CDR1 LGHDT, CDR2 YNNKEL (reference sequence). Trimming stripped 1 base from V and 1 base from J, with 4 bases between. The specimen sequenced was a population of CD138-negative cells sorted from bone marrow. The chain combines TRBV3-1 with TRBJ1-1; the D is unclear. The clonotype was recovered from a donor at least 40 years old with multiple myeloma. Here the CDR3 DNA reads TGTGCCAGCAGCCAAGCACAGAACACTGAAGCTTTCTTT. As protein: CASSQAQNTEAFF.